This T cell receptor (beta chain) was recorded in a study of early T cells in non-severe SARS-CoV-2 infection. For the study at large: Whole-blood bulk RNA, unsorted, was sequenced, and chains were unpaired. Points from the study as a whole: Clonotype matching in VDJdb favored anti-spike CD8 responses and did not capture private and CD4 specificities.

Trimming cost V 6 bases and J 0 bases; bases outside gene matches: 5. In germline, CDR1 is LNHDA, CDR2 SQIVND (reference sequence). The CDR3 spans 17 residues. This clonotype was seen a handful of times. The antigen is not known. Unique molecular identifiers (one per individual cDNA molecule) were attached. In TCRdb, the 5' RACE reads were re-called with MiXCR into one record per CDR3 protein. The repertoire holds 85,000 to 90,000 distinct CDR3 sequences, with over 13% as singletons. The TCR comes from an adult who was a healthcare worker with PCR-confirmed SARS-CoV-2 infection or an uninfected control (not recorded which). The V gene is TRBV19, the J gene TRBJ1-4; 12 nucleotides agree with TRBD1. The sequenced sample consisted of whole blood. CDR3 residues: CASSRDRGPATNEKLFF. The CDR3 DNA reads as TGTGCCAGTAGCAGGGACAGGGGGCCTGCAACTAATGAAAAACTGTTTTTT.